This T cell receptor (beta chain) was documented in a study of tissue T cells after allogeneic stem cell transplantation. Study-wide background: Smaller viable blood or marrow samples skipped sorting for direct DNA extraction.

This table comes from immunoSEQ multiplex PCR, and its TCRdb copy is limited to in-frame clones, with some not included. The table lists tens of thousands of clones, approximately 92% of them singletons, with about 4% in the top ten. Germline CDR1 MNHEY, CDR2 SVGAGI. The CDR3 totals 14 residues. The germline V and J ends were trimmed by 2 bases and 0 bases, with 8 bases remaining between them. Findings and limits, study-wide: Blood and spleen captured only part of the tissue TCR repertoire. Some tissue clones might be persisting host cells; their alloreactivity or antigen specificity was not determined. Shared clones across patients were few; motif clustering revealed tissue-specific shared signatures.

Worth noting for this clone: The antigen is not known.

The receptor was derived from a woman aged 35-70 years who later had graft-versus-host disease after an allogeneic stem cell transplant. The sequences come from blood, collected before transplantation. The chain recombines TRBV6-5 with TRBJ2-7, with unresolved D. The CDR3 loop is CASSYEAASYEQYF. Written as DNA, the CDR3 is TGTGCCAGCAGTTACGAGGCGGCCTCCTACGAGCAGTACTTC.